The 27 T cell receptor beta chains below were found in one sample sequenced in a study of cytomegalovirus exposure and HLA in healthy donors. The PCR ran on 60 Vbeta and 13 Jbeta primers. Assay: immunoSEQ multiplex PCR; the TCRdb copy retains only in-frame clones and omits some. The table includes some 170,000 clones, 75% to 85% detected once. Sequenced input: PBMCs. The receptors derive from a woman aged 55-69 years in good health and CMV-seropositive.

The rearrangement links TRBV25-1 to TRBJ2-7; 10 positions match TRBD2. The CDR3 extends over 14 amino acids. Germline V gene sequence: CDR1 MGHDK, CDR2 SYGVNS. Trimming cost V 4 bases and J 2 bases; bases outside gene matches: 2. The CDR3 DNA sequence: TGTGCCAGCAGTGCGACTAGCGGGCCCTACGAGCAGTACTTC. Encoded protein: CASSATSGPYEQYF.

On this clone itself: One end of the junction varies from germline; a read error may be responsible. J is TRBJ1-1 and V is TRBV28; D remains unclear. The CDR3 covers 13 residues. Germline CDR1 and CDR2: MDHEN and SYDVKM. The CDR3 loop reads CASSLSALSGSGF. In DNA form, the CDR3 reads TGTGCCAGCAGTTTATCCGCACTTAGCGGCTCGGGGTTT.

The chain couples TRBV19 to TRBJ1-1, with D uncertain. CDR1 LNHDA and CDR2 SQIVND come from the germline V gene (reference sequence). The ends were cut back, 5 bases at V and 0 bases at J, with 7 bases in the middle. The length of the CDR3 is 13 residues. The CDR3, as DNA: TGTGCCAGTAGTTTCCCTATGAACACTGAAGCTTTCTTT. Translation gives CASSFPMNTEAFF.

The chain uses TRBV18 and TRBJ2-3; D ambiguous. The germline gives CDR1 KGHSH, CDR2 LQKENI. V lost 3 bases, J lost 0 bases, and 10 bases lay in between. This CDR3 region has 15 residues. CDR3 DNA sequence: TGTGCCAGCTCACCGTGGTCCAGAAGCACAGATACGCAGTATTTT. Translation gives CASSPWSRSTDTQYF.

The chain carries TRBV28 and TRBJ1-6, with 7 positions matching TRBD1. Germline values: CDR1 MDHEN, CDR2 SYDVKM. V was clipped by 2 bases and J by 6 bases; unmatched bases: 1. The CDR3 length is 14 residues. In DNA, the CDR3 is TGTGCCAGCAGTTTAGGGACAGTTAATTCACCCCTCCACTTT. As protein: CASSLGTVNSPLHF.

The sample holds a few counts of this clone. CDR3 DNA sequence: TGCGCCAGCAGTCAAACCTCAGGAGAAAAACTGTTTTTT. This encodes CASSQTSGEKLFF. V gene TRBV5-1 combines with J gene TRBJ1-4; no clear D gene. Germline CDR1 is SGHRS and CDR2 is YFSETQ. Trimming left V 5 bases short and J 8 bases short, with 13 bases between. The length of the CDR3 is 13 residues.

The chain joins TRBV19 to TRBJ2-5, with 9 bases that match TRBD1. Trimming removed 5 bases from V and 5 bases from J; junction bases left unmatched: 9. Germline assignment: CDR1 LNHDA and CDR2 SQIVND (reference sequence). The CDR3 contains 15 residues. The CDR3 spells CASSEGQGLRETQYF. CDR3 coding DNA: TGTGCCAGTAGTGAAGGACAGGGGTTGAGGGAGACCCAGTACTTC. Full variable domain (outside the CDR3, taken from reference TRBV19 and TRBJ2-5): DGGITQSPKYLFRKEGQNVTLSCEQNLNHDAMYWYRQDPGQGLRLIYYSQIVNDFQKGDIAEGYSVSREKKESFPLTVTSAQKNPTAFYLCASSEGQGLRETQYFGPGTRLLVL.

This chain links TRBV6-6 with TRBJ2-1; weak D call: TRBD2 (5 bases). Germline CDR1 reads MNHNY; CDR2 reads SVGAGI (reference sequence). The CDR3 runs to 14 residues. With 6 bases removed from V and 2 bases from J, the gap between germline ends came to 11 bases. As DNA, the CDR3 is TGTGCCAGCAGCCCGACTACGGCCTACAATGAGCAGTTCTTC. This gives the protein CASSPTTAYNEQFF.

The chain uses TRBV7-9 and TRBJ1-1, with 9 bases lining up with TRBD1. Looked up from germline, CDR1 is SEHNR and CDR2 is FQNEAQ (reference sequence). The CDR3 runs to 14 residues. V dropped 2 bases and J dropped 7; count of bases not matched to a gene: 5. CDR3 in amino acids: CASSLRTGDSEAFF. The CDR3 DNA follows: TGTGCCAGCAGCTTAAGGACAGGGGATAGTGAAGCTTTCTTT.

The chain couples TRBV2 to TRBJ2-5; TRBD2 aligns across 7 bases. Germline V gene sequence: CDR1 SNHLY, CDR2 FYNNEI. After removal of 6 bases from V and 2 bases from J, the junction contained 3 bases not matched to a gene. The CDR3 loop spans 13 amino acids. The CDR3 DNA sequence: TGTGCCAGCAGGGGGACTACACAAGAGACCCAGTACTTC. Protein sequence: CASRGTTQETQYF.

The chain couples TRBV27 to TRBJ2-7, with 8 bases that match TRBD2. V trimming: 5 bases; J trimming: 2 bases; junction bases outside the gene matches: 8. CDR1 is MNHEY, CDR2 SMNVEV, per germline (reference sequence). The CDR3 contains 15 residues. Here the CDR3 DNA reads TGTGCCAGCAGTAAACCGGGACTAGGGGCCTACGAGCAGTACTTC. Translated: CASSKPGLGAYEQYF.

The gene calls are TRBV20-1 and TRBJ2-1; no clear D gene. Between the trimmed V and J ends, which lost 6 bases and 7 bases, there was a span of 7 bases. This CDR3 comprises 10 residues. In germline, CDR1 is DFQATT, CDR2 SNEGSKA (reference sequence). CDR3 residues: CSARHNEQFF. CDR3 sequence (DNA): TGCAGTGCACGACATAATGAGCAGTTCTTC.

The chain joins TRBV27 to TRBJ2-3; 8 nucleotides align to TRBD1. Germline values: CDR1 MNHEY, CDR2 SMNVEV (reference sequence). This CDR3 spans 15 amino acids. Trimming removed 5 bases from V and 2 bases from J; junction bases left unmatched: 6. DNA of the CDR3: TGTGCCAGCAGTATGGGACAGGCTTACACAGATACGCAGTATTTT. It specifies CASSMGQAYTDTQYF.

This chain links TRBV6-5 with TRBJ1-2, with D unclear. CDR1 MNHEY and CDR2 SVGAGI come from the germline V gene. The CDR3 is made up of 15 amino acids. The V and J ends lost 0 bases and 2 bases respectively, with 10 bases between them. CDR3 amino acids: CASSYSGQANYGYTF. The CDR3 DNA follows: TGTGCCAGCAGTTACTCCGGCCAGGCAAACTATGGCTACACCTTC.

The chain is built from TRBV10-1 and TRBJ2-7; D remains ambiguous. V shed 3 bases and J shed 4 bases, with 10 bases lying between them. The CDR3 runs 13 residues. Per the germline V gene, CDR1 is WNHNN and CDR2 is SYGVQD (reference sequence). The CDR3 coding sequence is TGCGCCAGCAGTGAAGGCAGGCCTTACGAGCAGTACTTC. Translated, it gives CASSEGRPYEQYF.

CDR3 amino acids: CASSPGLAGADTQYF. The CDR3 DNA reads as TGTGCCAGCAGCCCGGGACTAGCGGGAGCAGATACGCAGTATTTT. V is TRBV6-1 and J is TRBJ2-3; 14 positions match TRBD2. There are 15 residues in the CDR3. The germline CDR1 and CDR2 sequences are MNHNS and SASEGT. With 6 bases clipped from V and 4 bases from J, the junction kept 3 bases outside the gene matches.

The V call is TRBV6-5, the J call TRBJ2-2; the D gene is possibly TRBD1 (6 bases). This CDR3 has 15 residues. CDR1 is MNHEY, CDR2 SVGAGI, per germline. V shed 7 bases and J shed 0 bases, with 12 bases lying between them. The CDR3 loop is CASTTGTPNTGELFF. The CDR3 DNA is TGTGCCAGCACTACCGGGACACCGAACACCGGGGAGCTGTTTTTT.

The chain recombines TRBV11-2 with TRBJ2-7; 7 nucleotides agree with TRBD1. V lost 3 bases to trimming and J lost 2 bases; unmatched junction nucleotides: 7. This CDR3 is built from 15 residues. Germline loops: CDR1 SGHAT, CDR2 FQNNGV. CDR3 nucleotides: TGTGCCAGCAGCTTGTACGCCCAGGGGGCCTACGAGCAGTACTTC. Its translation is CASSLYAQGAYEQYF.

The CDR3 DNA is TGTGCCAGCAGACCGGGGGGGACAGGCACAGATACGCAGTATTTT. Amino acid sequence: CASRPGGTGTDTQYF. The chain uses TRBV28 and TRBJ2-3; weak D call: TRBD2 (8 bases). The CDR3 has 15 amino acids. Trimming pared 6 bases from V and 1 base from J, leaving 14 bases between. Germline CDR1 MDHEN, CDR2 SYDVKM.

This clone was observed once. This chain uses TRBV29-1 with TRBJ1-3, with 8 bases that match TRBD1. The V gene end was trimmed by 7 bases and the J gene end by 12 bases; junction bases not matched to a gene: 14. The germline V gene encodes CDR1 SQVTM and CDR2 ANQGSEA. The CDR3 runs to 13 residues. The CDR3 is CSASTGDKVFIYF. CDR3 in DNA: TGCAGCGCTTCGACAGGGGACAAAGTTTTCATATATTTT.

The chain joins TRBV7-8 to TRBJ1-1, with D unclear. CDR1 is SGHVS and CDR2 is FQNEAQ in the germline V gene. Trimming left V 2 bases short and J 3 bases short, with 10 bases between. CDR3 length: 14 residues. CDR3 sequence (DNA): TGTGCCAGCAGCTTAATTCTGGCAGACACTGAAGCTTTCTTT. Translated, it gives CASSLILADTEAFF. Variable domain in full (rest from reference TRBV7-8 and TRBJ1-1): GAGVSQSPRYKVAKRGQDVALRCDPISGHVSLFWYQQALGQGPEFLTYFQNEAQLDKSGLPSDRFFAERPEGSVSTLKIQRTQQEDSAVYLCASSLILADTEAFFGQGTRLTVV.

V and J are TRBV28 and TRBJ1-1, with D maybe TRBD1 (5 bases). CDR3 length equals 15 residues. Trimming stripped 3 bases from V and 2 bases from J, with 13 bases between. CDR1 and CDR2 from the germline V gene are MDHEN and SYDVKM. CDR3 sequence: CASSLYAGPNTEAFF. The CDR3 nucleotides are TGTGCCAGCAGTTTGTACGCAGGGCCAAACACTGAAGCTTTCTTT.

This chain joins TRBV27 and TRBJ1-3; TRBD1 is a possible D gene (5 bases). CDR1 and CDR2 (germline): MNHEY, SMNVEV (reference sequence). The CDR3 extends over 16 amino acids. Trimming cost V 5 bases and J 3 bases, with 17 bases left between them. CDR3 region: CASSPNTGLHGNTIYF. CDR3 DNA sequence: TGTGCCAGCAGTCCGAACACAGGTTTACATGGAAACACCATATATTTT.

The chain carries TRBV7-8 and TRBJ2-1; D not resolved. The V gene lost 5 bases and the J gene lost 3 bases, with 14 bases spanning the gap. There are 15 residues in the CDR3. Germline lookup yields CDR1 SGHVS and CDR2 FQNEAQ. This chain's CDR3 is CASSPRPRFYNEQFF. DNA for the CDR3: TGTGCCAGCAGCCCTCGCCCCAGATTCTACAATGAGCAGTTCTTC.

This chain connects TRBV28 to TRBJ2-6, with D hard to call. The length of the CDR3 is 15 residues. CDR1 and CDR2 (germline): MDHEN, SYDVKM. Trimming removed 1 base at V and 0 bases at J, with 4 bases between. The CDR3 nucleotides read TGTGCCAGCAGTTTATACAGCTCTGGGGCCAACGTCCTGACTTTC. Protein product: CASSLYSSGANVLTF. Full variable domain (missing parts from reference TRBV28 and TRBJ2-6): DVKVTQSSRYLVKRTGEKVFLECVQDMDHENMFWYRQDPGLGLRLIYFSYDVKMKEKGDIPEGYSVSREKKERFSLILESASTNQTSMYLCASSLYSSGANVLTFGAGSRLTVL.

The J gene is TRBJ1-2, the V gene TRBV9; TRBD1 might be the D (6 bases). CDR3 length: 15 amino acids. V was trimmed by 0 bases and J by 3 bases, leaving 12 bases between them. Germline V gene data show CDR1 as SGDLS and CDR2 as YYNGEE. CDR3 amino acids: CASSVDGGQHYGYTF. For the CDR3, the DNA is TGTGCCAGCAGCGTAGATGGGGGCCAACACTATGGCTACACCTTC.

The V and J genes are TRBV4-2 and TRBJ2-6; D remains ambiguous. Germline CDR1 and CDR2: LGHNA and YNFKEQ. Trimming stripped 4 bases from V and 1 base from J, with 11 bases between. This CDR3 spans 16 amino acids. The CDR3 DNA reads TGTGCCAGCAGCCTCATTCCGGTTTCTGGGGCCAACGTCCTGACTTTC. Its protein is CASSLIPVSGANVLTF.